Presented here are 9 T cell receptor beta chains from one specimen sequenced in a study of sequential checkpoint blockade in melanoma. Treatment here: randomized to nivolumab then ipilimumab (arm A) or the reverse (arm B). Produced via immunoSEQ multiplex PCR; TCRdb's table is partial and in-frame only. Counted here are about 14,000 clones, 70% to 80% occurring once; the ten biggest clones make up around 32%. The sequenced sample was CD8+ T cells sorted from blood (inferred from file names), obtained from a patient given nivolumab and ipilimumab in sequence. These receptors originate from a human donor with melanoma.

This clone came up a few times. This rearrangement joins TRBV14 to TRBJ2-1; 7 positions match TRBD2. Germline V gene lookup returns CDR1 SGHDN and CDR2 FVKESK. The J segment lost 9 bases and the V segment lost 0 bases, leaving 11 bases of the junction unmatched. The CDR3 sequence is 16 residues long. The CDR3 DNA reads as TGTGCCAGCAGCCAAGACCAGGCGGGAGCGGCGGGTGAGCAGTTCTTC. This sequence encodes CASSQDQAGAAGEQFF.

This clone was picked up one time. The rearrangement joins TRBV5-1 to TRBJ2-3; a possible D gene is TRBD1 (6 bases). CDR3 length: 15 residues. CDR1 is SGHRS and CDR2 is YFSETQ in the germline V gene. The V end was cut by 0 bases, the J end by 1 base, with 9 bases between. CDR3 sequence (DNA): TGCGCCAGCAGCTTGGATGGGGGCGGCACAGATACGCAGTATTTT. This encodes CASSLDGGGTDTQYF.

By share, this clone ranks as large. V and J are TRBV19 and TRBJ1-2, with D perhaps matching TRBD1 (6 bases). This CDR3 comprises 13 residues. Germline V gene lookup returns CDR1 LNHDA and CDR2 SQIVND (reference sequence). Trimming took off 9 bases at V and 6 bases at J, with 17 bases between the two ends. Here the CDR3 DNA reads TGTGCCAGCCTCGGGGGGCGGAATGATGGCTACACCTTC. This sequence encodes CASLGGRNDGYTF.

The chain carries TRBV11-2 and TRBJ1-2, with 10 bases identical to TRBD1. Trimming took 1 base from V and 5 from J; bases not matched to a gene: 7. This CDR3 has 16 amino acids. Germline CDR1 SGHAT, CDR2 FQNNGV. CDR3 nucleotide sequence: TGTGCCAGCAGCTTAGTGGGACAGGGGACGCGATATGGCTACACCTTC. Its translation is CASSLVGQGTRYGYTF.

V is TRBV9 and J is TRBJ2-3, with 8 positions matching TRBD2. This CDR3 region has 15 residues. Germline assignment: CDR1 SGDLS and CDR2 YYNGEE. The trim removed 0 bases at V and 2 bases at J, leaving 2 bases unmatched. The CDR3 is CASSVAGGYTDTQYF. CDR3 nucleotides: TGTGCCAGCAGCGTAGCGGGGGGGTACACAGATACGCAGTATTTT.

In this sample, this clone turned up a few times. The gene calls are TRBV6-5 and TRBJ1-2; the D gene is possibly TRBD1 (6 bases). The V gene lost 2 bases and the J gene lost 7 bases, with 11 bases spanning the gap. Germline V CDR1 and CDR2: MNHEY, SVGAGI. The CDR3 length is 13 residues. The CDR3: CASSYIQGFGYTF. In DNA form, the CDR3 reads TGTGCCAGCAGTTACATCCAGGGGTTTGGCTACACCTTC.

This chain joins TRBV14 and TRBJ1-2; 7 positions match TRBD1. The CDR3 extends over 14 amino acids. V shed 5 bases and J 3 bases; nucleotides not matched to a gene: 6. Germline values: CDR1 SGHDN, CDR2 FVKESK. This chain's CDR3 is CASSSWTGYYGYTF. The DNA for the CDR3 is TGTGCCAGCAGCTCTTGGACAGGATACTATGGCTACACCTTC.

The chain's CDR3 is CSVESLEYGYTF. The CDR3 coding sequence is TGCAGCGTTGAAAGTTTAGAATATGGCTACACCTTC. The chain links TRBV29-1 to TRBJ1-2; D call uncertain. The V gene's germline CDR1 is SQVTM and CDR2 ANQGSEA. Trimming took off 2 bases at V and 5 bases at J, with 9 bases between the two ends. The CDR3 runs to 12 residues.

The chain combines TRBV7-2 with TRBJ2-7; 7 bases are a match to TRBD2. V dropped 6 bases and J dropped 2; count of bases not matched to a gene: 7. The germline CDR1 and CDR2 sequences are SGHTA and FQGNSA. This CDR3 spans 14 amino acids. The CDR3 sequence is CASRWGGATYEQYF. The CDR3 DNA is TGTGCCAGCAGGTGGGGAGGGGCTACCTACGAGCAGTACTTC.